The sample holds a few counts of the clone carrying this T cell receptor beta chain. The data were taken from a study of blood T cell repertoires in COVID-19. The wider study: T cells, B-cell-depleted T cells, or PBMCs supplied cDNA or gDNA.

Original handling: Amplifying reference gene primers gave estimates of nucleated cell counts. Produced via immunoSEQ multiplex PCR; TCRdb's table is partial and in-frame only. From that table come the V and J calls and clone size; the DNA was used to work out D and trimming. This table has some 260,000 clones, around 84% appearing once. Clinical histories supplied by participants themselves formed the basis of cohort assignment. V was cut by 5 bases and J by 1 base, with 9 bases left in between. Germline CDR1 and CDR2: PRHDT and FYEKMQ (reference sequence). This CDR3 is built from 15 residues. The chain recombines TRBV13 with TRBJ2-6, with D unclear. Input material: PBMCs or T cells enriched from blood (not recorded which). The source of this sequence is a man aged 30-40 years with acute COVID-19. The CDR3 loop is CASSPRESGANVLTF. Here the CDR3 DNA reads TGTGCCAGCAGCCCCCGAGAATCTGGGGCCAACGTCCTGACTTTC.